This is a list of T cell receptor beta chains from one sample in a study of T-cell memory formation after mild COVID-19. TCRdb reanalysed the 5' RACE reads using MiXCR and keeps one entry per CDR3 protein. The sample lists roughly 120,000 distinct CDR3 sequences; about 15% were seen once. The sample taken for sequencing was PBMCs or a T cell subset sorted from them (not recorded which). These receptors came from an adult woman who had mild COVID-19 (a few samples of this study predate the infection). Cell type and time point are not known. The CDR3 runs from the conserved cysteine through the conserved F or W. The D gene is left open where the match is weak. Rows may omit the clone size; those that give it use once, few, many or a size class.

CDR3: CASSVGSGFSEAFF
DNA: TGTGCCAGCAGCGTAGGGTCAGGGTTCTCTGAAGCTTTCTTT
size: NA
V: TRBV9
J: TRBJ1-1
D: NA

CDR3: CASSHLLGAGPDTDTQYF
DNA: TGTGCCAGCAGCCACTTACTCGGTGCGGGACCCGACACAGATACGCAGTATTTT
size: NA
V: TRBV14
J: TRBJ2-3
D: NA

CDR3: CASSLESGAIYEQYF
DNA: TGTGCCAGCAGCTTAGAGTCGGGGGCCATCTACGAGCAGTACTTC
size: NA
V: TRBV7-6
J: TRBJ2-7
D: NA

CDR3: CASSLLQGDSYEQYF
DNA: TGCGCCAGCAGCTTGCTACAGGGGGACTCCTACGAGCAGTACTTC
size: few
V: TRBV5-1
J: TRBJ2-7
D: TRBD1

CDR3: CASSFPTSLKPFF
DNA: TGTGCCAGCAGCTTCCCGACATCCTTGAAACCGTTCTTC
size: NA
V: TRBV5-4
J: TRBJ2-1
D: NA

CDR3: CSVESRAANYGGYTF
DNA: TGCAGCGTTGAAAGCAGGGCGGCTAACTATGGGGGCTACACCTTC
size: few
V: TRBV29-1
J: TRBJ1-2
D: NA

CDR3: CASSPERDGTSSTDTQYF
DNA: TGTGCCAGCAGCCCGGAGCGGGACGGAACCTCTAGCACAGATACGCAGTATTTT
size: few
V: TRBV7-9
J: TRBJ2-3
D: TRBD2

CDR3: CASSSRGREKLFF
DNA: TGTGCCAGCAGTTCCAGGGGGCGCGAAAAACTGTTTTTT
size: few
V: TRBV12-3/TRBV12-4
J: TRBJ1-4
D: TRBD1

CDR3: CASSLGPSSGNTIYF
DNA: TGTGCCAGCAGTTTAGGGCCAAGCTCTGGAAACACCATATATTTT
size: NA
V: TRBV12-3/TRBV12-4
J: TRBJ1-3
D: NA

CDR3: CASSYLPGRANTEAFF
DNA: TGTGCCAGCAGTTACCTCCCGGGCAGGGCAAACACTGAAGCTTTCTTT
size: NA
V: TRBV6-5
J: TRBJ1-1
D: NA

CDR3: CASPAGFETEAFF
DNA: TGTGCCAGCCCGGCAGGGTTCGAAACTGAAGCTTTCTTT
size: many
V: TRBV2
J: TRBJ1-1
D: NA

CDR3: CASRGRGWEDTGELFF
DNA: TGTGCCAGCAGAGGCAGGGGCTGGGAAGACACCGGGGAGCTGTTTTTT
size: NA
V: TRBV6-5
J: TRBJ2-2
D: NA

CDR3: CASSHGSGTGRMDTQYF
DNA: TGTGCCAGCAGCCACGGCTCTGGGACAGGGAGAATGGATACGCAGTATTTT
size: few
V: TRBV5-6
J: TRBJ2-3
D: TRBD1

CDR3: CASSLAAVWGALTQYF
DNA: TGTGCCAGCAGCTTAGCGGCTGTCTGGGGTGCGTTGACCCAGTACTTC
size: NA
V: TRBV7-8
J: TRBJ2-5
D: NA

CDR3: CASSQSRTGQGINGYTF
DNA: TGCGCCAGCAGCCAGAGCCGGACGGGACAGGGAATCAATGGCTACACCTTC
size: few
V: TRBV4-1
J: TRBJ1-2
D: TRBD1

CDR3: CASSLDTLGIGAFF
DNA: TGTGCCAGCAGCTTAGATACTTTGGGGATTGGGGCTTTCTTT
size: few
V: TRBV7-8
J: TRBJ1-1
D: NA

CDR3: CASSLSGTLQGSNYGYTF
DNA: TGTGCCAGCAGCTTATCCGGGACACTTCAAGGGTCTAACTATGGCTACACCTTC
size: NA
V: TRBV7-9
J: TRBJ1-2
D: NA

CDR3: CASSLGGTGGDGYTF
DNA: TGTGCCAGCAGCTTGGGAGGGACAGGGGGCGATGGCTACACCTTC
size: NA
V: TRBV5-8
J: TRBJ1-2
D: TRBD1

CDR3: CASSQPQGRFYEQYF
DNA: TGCGCCAGCAGCCAGCCACAGGGGAGGTTCTACGAGCAGTACTTC
size: NA
V: TRBV4-1
J: TRBJ2-7
D: NA

CDR3: CASSPGQGDNEQFF
DNA: TGTGCCAGCAGTCCGGGACAGGGAGACAATGAGCAGTTCTTC
size: NA
V: TRBV6-6
J: TRBJ2-1
D: TRBD1

CDR3: CSARKVDSANTEAFF
DNA: TGCAGTGCTAGGAAGGTGGACTCCGCTAACACTGAAGCTTTCTTT
size: many
V: TRBV20-1
J: TRBJ1-1
D: NA

CDR3: CASAYSGRAGETQYF
DNA: TGTGCTAGTGCCTATAGCGGGAGGGCCGGAGAGACCCAGTACTTC
size: once
V: TRBV12-5
J: TRBJ2-5
D: TRBD2

CDR3: CASSSGQGRRYEQYF
DNA: TGCGCCAGCAGCTCAGGACAGGGAAGAAGGTACGAGCAGTACTTC
size: few
V: TRBV5-1
J: TRBJ2-7
D: TRBD1

CDR3: CASSPGARGRTWELFF
DNA: TGTGCCAGCAGCCCTGGGGCCAGGGGGCGAACCTGGGAGCTGTTTTTT
size: NA
V: TRBV7-2
J: TRBJ2-2
D: TRBD1

CDR3: CASSFGRNNEQFF
DNA: TGTGCCAGCAGCTTCGGACGGAACAATGAGCAGTTCTTC
size: many
V: TRBV13
J: TRBJ2-1
D: NA

CDR3: CASSYGRLWNTEAFF
DNA: TGTGCCAGCAGTTACGGTAGGCTGTGGAACACTGAAGCTTTCTTT
size: NA
V: TRBV6-2/TRBV6-3
J: TRBJ1-1
D: NA

CDR3: CSARGQGPNISSAEAFF
DNA: TGCAGTGCTAGAGGACAGGGACCTAATATCTCGAGCGCTGAAGCTTTCTTT
size: NA
V: TRBV20-1
J: TRBJ1-1
D: TRBD1

CDR3: CASSFTGRLMNTEAFF
DNA: TGTGCCAGCAGTTTCACCGGACGGCTCATGAACACTGAAGCTTTCTTT
size: few
V: TRBV6-5
J: TRBJ1-1
D: NA

CDR3: CSVDGLAGGDEQFF
DNA: TGCAGCGTAGATGGACTAGCGGGGGGGGATGAGCAGTTCTTC
size: NA
V: TRBV29-1
J: TRBJ2-1
D: TRBD2

CDR3: CSARDEGQGLWRDTQYF
DNA: TGCAGTGCTAGAGATGAAGGTCAGGGCCTTTGGAGGGATACGCAGTATTTT
size: NA
V: TRBV20-1
J: TRBJ2-3
D: NA

CDR3: CASDRGPSYEQYF
DNA: TGTGCCTCAGACAGGGGGCCCTCCTACGAGCAGTACTTC
size: few
V: TRBV30
J: TRBJ2-7
D: TRBD1

CDR3: CASSLLGHSTDTQYF
DNA: TGTGCCAGCAGCTTACTGGGACATAGCACAGATACGCAGTATTTT
size: few
V: TRBV7-3
J: TRBJ2-3
D: NA

CDR3: CASSERQLPYEQYF
DNA: TGTGCCAGCAGTGAAAGGCAGCTACCCTACGAGCAGTACTTC
size: few
V: TRBV2
J: TRBJ2-7
D: NA